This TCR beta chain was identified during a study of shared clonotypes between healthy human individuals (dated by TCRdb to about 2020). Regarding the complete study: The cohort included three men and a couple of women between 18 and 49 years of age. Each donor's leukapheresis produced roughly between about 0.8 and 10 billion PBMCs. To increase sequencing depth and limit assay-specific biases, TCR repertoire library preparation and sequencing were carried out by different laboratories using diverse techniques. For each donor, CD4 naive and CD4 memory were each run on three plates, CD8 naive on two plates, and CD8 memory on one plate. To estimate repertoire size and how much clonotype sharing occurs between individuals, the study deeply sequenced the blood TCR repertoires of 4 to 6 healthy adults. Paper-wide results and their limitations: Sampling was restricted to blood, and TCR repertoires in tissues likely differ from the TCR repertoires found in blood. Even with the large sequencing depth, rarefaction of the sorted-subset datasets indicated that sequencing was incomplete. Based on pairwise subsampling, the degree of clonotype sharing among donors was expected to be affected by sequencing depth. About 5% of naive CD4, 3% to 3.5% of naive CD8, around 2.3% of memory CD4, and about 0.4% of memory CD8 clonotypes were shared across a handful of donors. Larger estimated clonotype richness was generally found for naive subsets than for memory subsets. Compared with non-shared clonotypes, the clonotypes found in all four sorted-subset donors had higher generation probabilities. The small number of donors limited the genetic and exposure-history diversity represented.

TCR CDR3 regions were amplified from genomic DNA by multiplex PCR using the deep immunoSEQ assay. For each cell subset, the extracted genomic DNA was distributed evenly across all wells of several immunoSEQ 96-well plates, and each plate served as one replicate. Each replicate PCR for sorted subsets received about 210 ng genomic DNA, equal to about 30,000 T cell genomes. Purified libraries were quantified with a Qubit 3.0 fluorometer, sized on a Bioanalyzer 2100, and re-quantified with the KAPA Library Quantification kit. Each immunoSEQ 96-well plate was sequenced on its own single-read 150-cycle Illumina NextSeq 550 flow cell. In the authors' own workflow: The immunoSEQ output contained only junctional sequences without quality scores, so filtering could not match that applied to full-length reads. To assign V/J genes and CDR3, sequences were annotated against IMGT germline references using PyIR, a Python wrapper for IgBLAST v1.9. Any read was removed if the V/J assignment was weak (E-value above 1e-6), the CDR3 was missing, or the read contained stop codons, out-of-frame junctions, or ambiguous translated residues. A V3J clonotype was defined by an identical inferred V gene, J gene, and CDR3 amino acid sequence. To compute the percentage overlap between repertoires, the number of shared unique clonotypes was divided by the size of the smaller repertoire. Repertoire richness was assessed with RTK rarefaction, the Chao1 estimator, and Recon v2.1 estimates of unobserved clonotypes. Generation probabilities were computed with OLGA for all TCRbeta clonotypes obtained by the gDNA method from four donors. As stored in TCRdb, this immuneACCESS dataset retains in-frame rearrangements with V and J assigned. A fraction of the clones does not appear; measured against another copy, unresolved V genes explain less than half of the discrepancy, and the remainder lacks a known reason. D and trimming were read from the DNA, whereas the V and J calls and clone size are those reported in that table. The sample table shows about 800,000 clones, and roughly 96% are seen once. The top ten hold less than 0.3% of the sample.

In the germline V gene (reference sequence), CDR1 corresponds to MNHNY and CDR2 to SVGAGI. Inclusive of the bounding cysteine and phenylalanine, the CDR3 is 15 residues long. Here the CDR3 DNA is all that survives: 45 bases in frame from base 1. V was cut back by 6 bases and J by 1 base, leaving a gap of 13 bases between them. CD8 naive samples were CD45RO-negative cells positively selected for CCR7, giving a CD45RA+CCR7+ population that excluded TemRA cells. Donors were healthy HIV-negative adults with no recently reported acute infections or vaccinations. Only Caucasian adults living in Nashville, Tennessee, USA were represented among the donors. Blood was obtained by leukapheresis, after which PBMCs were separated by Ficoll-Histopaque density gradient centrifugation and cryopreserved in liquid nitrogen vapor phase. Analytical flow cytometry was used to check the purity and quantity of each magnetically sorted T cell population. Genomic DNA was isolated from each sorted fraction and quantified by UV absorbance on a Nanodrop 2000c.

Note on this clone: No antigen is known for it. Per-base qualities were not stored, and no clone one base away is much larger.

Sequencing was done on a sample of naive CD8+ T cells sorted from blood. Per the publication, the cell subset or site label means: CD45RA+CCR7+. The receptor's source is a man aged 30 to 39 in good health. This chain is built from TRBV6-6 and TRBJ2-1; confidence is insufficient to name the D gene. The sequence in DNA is TGTGCCAGCAGATCTAGGATTCCTTCCTACAATGAGCAGTTCTTC. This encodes CASRSRIPSYNEQFF.